This TCR beta chain derives from a study of beta chain features in type 1 diabetes. Findings and limits, study-wide: Among patients with Type 1 diabetes, TCRB CDR3s were moderately but significantly shorter in every one of the four CD4+ subsets. Type 1 diabetes patients had VDJ junctions that carried fewer insertions and more deletions. PCR may have favored shorter templates equally in patients and controls. Researchers reported that naive, central memory and Treg TCRB repertoires appeared more similar in patients than in healthy donors. For TCRB rearrangement, an influence of HLA type remained unresolved here.

This clone was observed a handful of times. Its specificity is unknown. Expressed TCRB transcripts got sequenced, as all isolated RNA was reverse transcribed. Clones were sequenced by immunoSEQ multiplex PCR, and TCRdb holds only the in-frame ones, with some missing. The top ten hold about 0.011% of the sample, which has under 350,000 clones, roughly a quarter seen once. Per the germline V gene, CDR1 is LNHDA and CDR2 is SQIVND (reference sequence). This CDR3 has 15 amino acids. Trimming removed 1 base from V and 4 bases from J, with 13 bases in between. This sequence was found in a woman aged 25 to 39 with type 1 diabetes. This chain joins TRBV19 and TRBJ1-1; D might be TRBD1 (5 bases). The source material was naive CD4+ T cells from blood. In DNA form, the CDR3 reads TGTGCCAGTAGTATAGGGACACACTTTGGCACTGAAGCTTTCTTT. Translating it yields CASSIGTHFGTEAFF.